The rows below give T cell receptor beta chains drawn from one sample of a study of cytomegalovirus exposure and HLA in healthy donors. TCRdb's copy holds only in-frame clones and misses some; the assay was immunoSEQ multiplex PCR. The data show hundreds of thousands of clones, 60% to 80% seen once. The source material was PBMCs. The receptors originated from a male donor in good health and CMV-seronegative. Each CDR3 is given with its conserved first and last residue.

V: TRBV5-6; CDR3: CASSSLAGQDTQYF
V: TRBV5-1; CDR3: CASSSVPSDTQYF
V: TRBV7-8; CDR3: CASSPEGQIYEQYF
V: TRBV5-1; CDR3: CASSLGTVREAFF
V: TRBV28; CDR3: CASSPSPSGGNTGELFF
V: TRBV19; CDR3: CASSTPDITRTEAFF
V: TRBV6-5; CDR3: CASSDMQFSPLHF
V: TRBV30; CDR3: CAWMGGAGQPQHF
V: TRBV18; CDR3: CASSRSTTGVTEAFF
V: TRBV7-9; CDR3: CASSNSGTKSGQYF
V: TRBV2; CDR3: CASKPGQGNEKLFF
V: TRBV29-1; CDR3: CSVPPGQATDTQYF
V: TRBV30; CDR3: CAWSGGRVINYGYTF
V: TRBV13; CDR3: CASSHLTGTSSDEQYF
V: TRBV30; CDR3: CASGQGIGEQYF
V: TRBV6-1; CDR3: CASRSQGMNTEAFF
V: TRBV28; CDR3: CASSLQLTGAVNSPLHF
V: TRBV13; CDR3: CASSFEQALGGYTF
V: TRBV18; CDR3: CASSPGTDSNQPQHF
V: TRBV6-6; CDR3: CASSYSTSQGEQYF
V: TRBV2; CDR3: CASRFRDRVQETQYF
V: TRBV5-1; CDR3: CASSPGTGPYEQYF
V: TRBV11-3; CDR3: CASSLAGEGYEQYF
V: TRBV5-4; CDR3: CASSGTGLHSEQYF
V: TRBV7-8; CDR3: CASSLTGDGNTIYF
V: TRBV27; CDR3: CASSLSKLRGSLRSSYEQYF
V: TRBV28; CDR3: CASSSRVGQTDTGELFF
V: TRBV27; CDR3: CASSLSGDGSYEQYF
V: TRBV27; CDR3: CASSSRGGLGTEAFF
V: TRBV7-3; CDR3: CASSHGVGSYEQYF
V: TRBV6-5; CDR3: CASSYSRGGAAEQYF
V: TRBV9; CDR3: CASSSGSYDEQYF
V: TRBV25-1; CDR3: CASSGKTQYF